This TCR beta chain was profiled in a study of blood T cells in healthy people across ages. Germline CDR1 and CDR2: DFQATT and SNEGSKA (reference sequence). The CDR3 length is 17 residues. The V end lost 1 base, the J end lost 6 bases, and 19 bases lay between the germline ends. This clonotype was counted a single time. Its antigen is still unknown. The second PCR ran 7 to 11 cycles with a sample-barcoded 5' primer and J-beta primers. Researchers report that each sample yielded at least 2.5 million CDR3-containing paired-end reads. TCRdb used MiXCR to reprocess the 5' RACE reads, holding one entry per CDR3 protein. The table has 750,000 to 950,000 distinct CDR3 sequences, about 29% seen once. Study outcomes and limitations: Significant beta diversity loss was already apparent by age roughly 44, declining roughly linearly.

Another study also made use of these data, one on T cells of mothers and their children. That source adds: A few healthy Caucasian mothers gave samples, and so did their six children.

This receptor was taken from a woman aged 40 to 55 in good health. The V call is TRBV20-1, the J call TRBJ1-6; D is undetermined. Sequencing was carried out using blood. CDR3 loop: CSARGGGSSGLNSPLHF. CDR3 nucleotide sequence: TGCAGTGCTAGAGGGGGAGGATCGTCGGGCCTTAATTCACCCCTCCACTTT.